The text below deals with one TCR beta chain. This sample stems from a study of Ad26.COV2.S vaccination and SARS-CoV-2 variants. Produced via immunoSEQ multiplex PCR; TCRdb's table is partial and in-frame only. The table lists 410,000 or so clones, roughly 90% of them singletons. CDR3 length: 16 amino acids. Trimming cost V 2 bases and J 6 bases, with 18 bases left between them. Germline-derived CDR1 and CDR2 are ENHRY and SYGVKD. Treatment described: around 19 received Ad26.COV2.S at low or high dose, single or two shots; about 5 received placebo; per-sample allocation not given. Collection of samples fell on day 63 after the first vaccine or placebo injection.

This rearrangement joins TRBV10-3 to TRBJ2-3; D is undetermined. This clonotype originated in a person aged 18-65 years who received the Ad26.COV2.S COVID-19 vaccine or a placebo. The sample here was peripheral blood, taken in a trial of Ad26.COV2.S vaccine versus placebo. The CDR3 is CAISEVGISLRDTQYF. The CDR3 DNA is TGTGCCATCAGTGAGGTGGGGATCTCCTTGCGTGATACGCAGTATTTT.